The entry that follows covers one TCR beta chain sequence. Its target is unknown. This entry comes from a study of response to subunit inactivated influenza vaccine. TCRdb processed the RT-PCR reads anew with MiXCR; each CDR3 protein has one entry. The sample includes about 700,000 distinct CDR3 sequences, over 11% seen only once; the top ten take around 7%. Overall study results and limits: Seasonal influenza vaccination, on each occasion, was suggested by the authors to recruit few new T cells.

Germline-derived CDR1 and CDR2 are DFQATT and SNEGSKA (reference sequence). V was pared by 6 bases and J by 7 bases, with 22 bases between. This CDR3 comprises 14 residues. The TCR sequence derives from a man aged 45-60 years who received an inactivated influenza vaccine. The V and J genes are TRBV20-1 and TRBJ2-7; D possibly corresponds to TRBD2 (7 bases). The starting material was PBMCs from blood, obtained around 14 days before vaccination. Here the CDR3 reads CSARPGGPSSEQYF. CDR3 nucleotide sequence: TGCAGTGCCAGGCCGGGGGGCCCGTCCTCGGAGCAGTACTTC.